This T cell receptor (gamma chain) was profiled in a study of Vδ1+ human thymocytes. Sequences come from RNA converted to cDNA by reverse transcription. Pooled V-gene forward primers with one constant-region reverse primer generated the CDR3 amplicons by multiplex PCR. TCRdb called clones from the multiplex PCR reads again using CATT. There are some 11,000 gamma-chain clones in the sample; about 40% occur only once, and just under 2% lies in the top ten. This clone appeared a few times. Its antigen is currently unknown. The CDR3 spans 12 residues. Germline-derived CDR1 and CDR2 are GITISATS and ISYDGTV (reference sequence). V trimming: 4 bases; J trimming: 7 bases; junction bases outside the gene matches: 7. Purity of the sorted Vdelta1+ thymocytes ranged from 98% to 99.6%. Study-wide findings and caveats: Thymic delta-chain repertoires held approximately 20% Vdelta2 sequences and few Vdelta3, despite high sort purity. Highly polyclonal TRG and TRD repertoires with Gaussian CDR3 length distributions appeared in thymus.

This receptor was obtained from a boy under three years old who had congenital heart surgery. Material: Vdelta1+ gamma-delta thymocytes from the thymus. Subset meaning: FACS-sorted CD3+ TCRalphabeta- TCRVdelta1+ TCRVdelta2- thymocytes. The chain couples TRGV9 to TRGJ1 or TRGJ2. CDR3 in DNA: TGTGCCTTGTGGGATGGTCCATATAAGAAACTCTTT. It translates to CALWDGPYKKLF.